This record concerns one TCR beta chain sequence. This CDR3 comprises 12 residues. With V trimmed by 7 bases and J by 11 bases, 8 bases remained unmatched. Germline loops: CDR1 MGHDK, CDR2 SYGVNS. In the original processing: Amplification of reference gene primers provided the estimated nucleated cell counts. Clones were read by immunoSEQ multiplex PCR, and TCRdb kept only the in-frame ones, dropping some. Clone size and the V and J calls come from that table; the DNA yielded D and trimming. The table includes about 320,000 clones, 90% detected once. This entry belongs to a study of blood T cell repertoires in COVID-19.

This chain links TRBV25-1 with TRBJ1-1, with 9 bases identical to TRBD1. What was sequenced was PBMCs or T cells enriched from blood (not recorded which). The clonotype comes from a man in his fifties or sixties who had recovered from COVID-19. The CDR3 reads CASTTGGRVAFF. CDR3 sequence (DNA): TGTGCCAGCACCACAGGGGGCCGGGTCGCTTTCTTT.